Listed here are 16 T cell receptor beta chains from one sample, sequenced in a study of T cell responses to AZD1222 COVID-19 vaccine. Measured with immunoSEQ multiplex PCR; TCRdb has only the in-frame clones, and not every one. In the table there are 100,000 to 150,000 clones, 80% to 90% of which are singletons. Sample: peripheral blood, taken on day 0 of AZD1222 vaccination. Source of these receptors: an adult in good health.

The chain has TRBV7-9 and TRBJ2-4; no definite D call. The germline V gene has CDR1 SEHNR and CDR2 FQNEAQ (reference sequence). Trimming took off 4 bases at V and 2 bases at J, with 18 bases between the two ends. This CDR3 contains 17 residues. The CDR3, as DNA: TGTGCCAGCAGCTACGAGGATGCGTGGGGTTCCAAAAACATTCAGTACTTC. Encoded protein: CASSYEDAWGSKNIQYF. The variable domain in full, completed from reference TRBV7-9 and TRBJ2-4, reads DTGVSQNPRHKITKRGQNVTFRCDPISEHNRLYWYRQTLGQGPEFLTYFQNEAQLEKSRLLSDRFSAERPKGSFSTLEIQRTEQGDSAMYLCASSYEDAWGSKNIQYFGAGTRLSVL.

This sequence joins TRBV3-1 (or the pseudogene TRBV3-2) and TRBJ2-1; 9 bases are shared with TRBD2. Germline V CDR1 and CDR2: LGHDT, YNNKEL (reference sequence). This CDR3 spans 15 amino acids. V lost 4 bases and J lost 10; bases outside the gene matches: 11. As DNA, the CDR3 is TGTGCCAGCAGCCTCCGGCCAGCGGGGGGAGGCGAGCAGTTCTTC. This encodes CASSLRPAGGGEQFF.

This clone was recorded a few times. The chain combines TRBV2 with TRBJ1-4, with 9 bases matching TRBD1. Germline V lookup: CDR1 SNHLY, CDR2 FYNNEI. V gave up 8 bases and J gave up 7 bases; unmatched junction bases: 11. This CDR3 spans 15 amino acids. Here the CDR3 reads CASGRTGTGREKLFF. For the CDR3, the DNA is TGTGCCAGCGGACGGACCGGGACAGGGCGTGAAAAACTGTTTTTT.

This clone has a handful of counts. The chain is built from TRBV11-2 and TRBJ1-1; tentatively, D is TRBD1 (6 bases). This CDR3 has 14 residues. Germline CDR1 and CDR2: SGHAT and FQNNGV. V dropped 6 bases and J dropped 5 bases, with 16 bases sitting between them. The CDR3 DNA follows: TGTGCCAGCAGTCAAGGGGGGGGACTTACTGAAGCTTTCTTT. Its translation is CASSQGGGLTEAFF.

The genes are TRBV12-3 or TRBV12-4 and TRBJ1-2; D is uncertain. This CDR3 is built from 13 residues. Trimming stripped 4 bases from V and 13 bases from J, with 19 bases between. In nucleotides, the CDR3 is TGTGCCAGCAGTTCGGTGACACGGACCCAATTCACCTTC. Its translation is CASSSVTRTQFTF.

This chain uses TRBV5-1 with TRBJ1-5; 7 nucleotides line up with TRBD1. The trim removed 2 bases at V and 7 bases at J, leaving 6 bases unmatched. The length of the CDR3 is 14 residues. Germline loops: CDR1 SGHRS, CDR2 YFSETQ. The chain's CDR3 is CASSFTGEGQPQHF. The CDR3, as DNA: TGCGCCAGCAGCTTCACAGGGGAGGGCCAGCCCCAGCATTTT.

The rearrangement joins TRBV2 to TRBJ2-1; no definite D call. CDR3 length: 14 residues. Germline-derived CDR1 and CDR2 are SNHLY and FYNNEI. The germline V and J ends were trimmed by 6 bases and 5 bases, with 14 bases remaining between them. The CDR3 region is CASSQEEGNNEQFF. The CDR3 DNA reads as TGTGCCAGCAGCCAGGAAGAAGGGAACAATGAGCAGTTCTTC.

V and J are TRBV6-5 and TRBJ1-1; 8 bases agree with TRBD1. This CDR3 is 14 amino acids long. Trimming removed 7 bases from V and 1 base from J; junction bases left unmatched: 5. CDR1 and CDR2 from the germline V gene are MNHEY and SVGAGI. This CDR3 reads CASNLQGENTEAFF. CDR3 nucleotide sequence: TGTGCCAGCAATTTACAGGGGGAGAACACTGAAGCTTTCTTT.

V usage is TRBV2 and J usage is TRBJ1-2, with 8 bases matching TRBD1. The germline V gene encodes CDR1 SNHLY and CDR2 FYNNEI. Trimming took 6 bases from V and 0 from J; bases not matched to a gene: 0. The CDR3 is 13 residues long. DNA of the CDR3: TGTGCCAGCAGACAGGGGGCTAACTATGGCTACACCTTC. It translates to CASRQGANYGYTF.

This chain uses TRBV21-1 with TRBJ1-6; the tabulated D call, TRBD1, remains unverified against the DNA. TRBV21-1 corresponds to a pseudogene. CDR3 size: 21 residues. The DNA for the CDR3 is TGTGCCAGCAGCAAAGCGCTGGGGACAGGGGGCGCCGGGATCTATAATTCACCCCTCCACTTT. It is translated as CASSKALGTGGAGIYNSPLHF.

The chain links TRBV7-2 to TRBJ2-3; D assignment may be TRBD1 or TRBD2 (6 bases each). CDR1 and CDR2 (germline): SGHTA, FQGNSA. This CDR3 spans 16 amino acids. V was cut by 1 base and J by 5 bases, with 16 bases left in between. The DNA for the CDR3 is TGTGCCAGCAGCTTAGTTGATCGGGGGCTCGGAGATACGCAGTATTTT. As protein: CASSLVDRGLGDTQYF. The complete variable domain, with remaining parts taken from reference TRBV7-2 and TRBJ2-3, reads GAGVSQSPSNKVTEKGKDVELRCDPISGHTALYWYRQSLGQGLEFLIYFQGNSAPDKSGLPSDRFSAERTGGSVSTLTIQRTQQEDSAVYLCASSLVDRGLGDTQYFGPGTRLTVL.

Notes on this clone: One junction end disagrees with the germline gene, perhaps due to a read error. The chain employs TRBV12-5 and TRBJ1-1; a weak D match, TRBD1 (6 bases). CDR3 length: 14 residues. The germline gives CDR1 LGHNT, CDR2 FRNRAP. CDR3 region: CASGLSQGNAEAFF. DNA for the CDR3: TGTGCTAGTGGTTTGTCCCAGGGGAACGCTGAAGCTTTCTTT.

V usage is TRBV18 and J usage is TRBJ2-3; D remains unclear. This CDR3 contains 14 residues. The germline gives CDR1 KGHSH, CDR2 LQKENI. V was cut by 3 bases and J by 2 bases, with 9 bases left in between. The CDR3 sequence: CASSPSTDTDTQYF. The CDR3 DNA reads TGTGCCAGCTCACCGTCCACGGACACAGATACGCAGTATTTT.

The gene calls are TRBV3-1 (or the pseudogene TRBV3-2) and TRBJ1-5, with a tentative D call TRBD1 (5 bases). From germline, CDR1 is LGHDT and CDR2 YNNKEL (reference sequence). The V end lost 0 bases, the J end lost 2 bases, and 17 bases lay between the germline ends. The CDR3 length is 18 residues. CDR3 protein: CASSQDRGQPYGNQPQHF. The CDR3 nucleotides read TGTGCCAGCAGCCAAGATAGGGGTCAGCCCTACGGCAATCAGCCCCAGCATTTT.

This chain connects TRBV4-1 to TRBJ2-3; D gene ambiguous. Germline V gene data show CDR1 as MGHRA and CDR2 as YSYEKL. Trimming cost V 0 bases and J 3 bases, with 10 bases left between them. The CDR3 consists of 15 residues. The CDR3 DNA follows: TGCGCCAGCAGCCAAGATCGAGCTACTACAGATACGCAGTATTTT. Residues: CASSQDRATTDTQYF.

V and J are TRBV7-9 and TRBJ1-1, with D tentatively TRBD1 (6 bases). Germline CDR1 is SEHNR and CDR2 is FQNEAQ (reference sequence). The CDR3 has 14 amino acids. The V end lost 3 bases, the J end lost 3 bases, and 11 bases lay between the germline ends. DNA of the CDR3: TGTGCCAGCAGCTTGGGGGCTAGGGACACTGAAGCTTTCTTT. Its protein product is CASSLGARDTEAFF.